The 22 T cell receptor beta chains in this list originate from one sample, sequenced in a study of T cells in Graves' hyperthyroidism and ophthalmopathy. Amplification targeted TCR beta CDR3 regions from RNA transcripts. An initial round of RT-PCR targeting the TCR CDR3 relied on the HTBI primer set. MiXCR, applied by TCRdb to the multiplex PCR reads, yields one record per CDR3 protein. The sample has 600,000 to 800,000 distinct CDR3 sequences, about 35% seen once. Source material: blood. Source of these receptors: a woman aged 40 to 49 with Graves' hyperthyroidism.

This clonotype was recorded many times. The chain links TRBV9 to TRBJ1-5, with D possibly matching TRBD1 (6 bases). V gave up 2 bases and J gave up 4 bases, with 13 bases separating them. CDR1 SGDLS and CDR2 YYNGEE come from the germline V gene. The CDR3 sequence is 15 residues long. The CDR3 protein is CASSVGGTTNQPQHF. The CDR3 coding sequence is TGTGCCAGCAGCGTCGGCGGGACAACAAATCAGCCCCAGCATTTT. Using reference TRBV9 and TRBJ1-5 for the parts outside the CDR3, the full variable domain is DSGVTQTPKHLITATGQRVTLRCSPRSGDLSVYWYQQSLDQGLQFLIQYYNGEERAKGNILERFSAQQFPDLHSELNLSSLELGDSALYFCASSVGGTTNQPQHFGDGTRLSIL.

V is TRBV4-3 and J is TRBJ2-7, with 11 nucleotides matching TRBD2. CDR3 length: 14 amino acids. CDR1 and CDR2 (germline): LGHNA, YSLEER. V gave up 3 bases and J gave up 5 bases; unmatched junction bases: 3. The CDR3 sequence: CASSQGLAANEQYF. DNA for the CDR3: TGCGCCAGCAGCCAGGGACTAGCGGCAAACGAGCAGTACTTC.

Comment on this clonotype: An end of the junction does not agree with germline; a read error may underlie this. V gene TRBV29-1 combines with J gene TRBJ1-1, with D uncertain. Germline loops: CDR1 SQVTM, CDR2 ANQGSEA. The CDR3 spans 10 residues. CDR3 nucleotide sequence: TGCAGCGCCGTTGACACCGAAGCTTTCTTT. Translated, it gives CSAVDTEAFF.

This clonotype was seen ten or more times. The chain is built from TRBV7-2 and TRBJ2-7; D call uncertain. The germline V gene has CDR1 SGHTA and CDR2 FQGNSA. This CDR3 spans 14 amino acids. The ends were cut back, 5 bases at V and 0 bases at J, with 11 bases in the middle. In DNA, the CDR3 is TGTGCCAGCAGCAAGACCCCGGGCTCCTACGAGCAGTACTTC. Encoded protein: CASSKTPGSYEQYF. Full variable domain (remainder filled in from reference TRBV7-2 and TRBJ2-7): GAGVSQSPSNKVTEKGKDVELRCDPISGHTALYWYRQSLGQGLEFLIYFQGNSAPDKSGLPSDRFSAERTGGSVSTLTIQRTQQEDSAVYLCASSKTPGSYEQYFGPGTRLTVT.

The V and J genes are TRBV12-3 or TRBV12-4 and TRBJ2-5; TRBD2 matches at 7 bases. The CDR3 runs 15 residues. Trimming removed 1 base from V and 4 bases from J; junction bases left unmatched: 6. CDR3 sequence (DNA): TGTGCCAGCAGTTTAGGGACTAGGTGGTCAGAGACCCAGTACTTC. This codes for CASSLGTRWSETQYF.

The chain is built from TRBV6-5 and TRBJ1-1; TRBD1 might be the D (5 bases). Trimming took 1 base from V and 5 from J, leaving 14 bases between them. Germline V gives CDR1 MNHEY, CDR2 SVGAGI. The CDR3 length is 15 residues. The CDR3 protein is CASSYWGQGGTEAFF. In DNA, the CDR3 is TGTGCCAGCAGTTACTGGGGTCAGGGTGGGACTGAAGCTTTCTTT.

For this clonotype: One junction end disagrees with the germline gene, perhaps due to a read error. The chain links TRBV10-3 to TRBJ2-3; maybe TRBD1 (5 bases). This CDR3 region has 14 residues. Germline V gene sequence: CDR1 ENHRY, CDR2 SYGVKD. CDR3: CASSLQEITDTQYF. The CDR3 DNA is TGTGCCAGCAGTTTACAGGAGATCACAGATACGCAGTATTTT.

This clonotype was seen a single time. This sequence joins TRBV15 and TRBJ1-2; D gene uncertain. Trimming removed 3 bases from V and 2 bases from J, with 16 bases in between. CDR1 is LNHNV, CDR2 YYDKDF, per germline (reference sequence). The CDR3 has 16 amino acids. CDR3 sequence (DNA): TGTGCCACCAGCAGCCAAGATGACCGAGAAAACTATGGCTACACCTTC. This gives the protein CATSSQDDRENYGYTF. Full variable domain (missing parts from reference TRBV15 and TRBJ1-2): DAMVIQNPRYQVTQFGKPVTLSCSQTLNHNVMYWYQQKSSQAPKLLFHYYDKDFNNEADTPDNFQSRRPNTSFCFLDIRSPGLGDTAMYLCATSSQDDRENYGYTFGSGTRLTVV.

This clonotype was picked up many times. The rearrangement joins TRBV7-3 to TRBJ2-5; 7 nucleotides match TRBD2. The CDR3 is made up of 13 amino acids. The ends lost 1 base at V and 7 bases at J; junction bases unmatched: 3. Germline values: CDR1 SGHTA, CDR2 FQGTGA. CDR3 amino acids: CASSLSTGGTQYF. In nucleotides, the CDR3 is TGTGCCAGCAGCTTAAGCACGGGAGGGACCCAGTACTTC.

This clonotype showed up many times. The chain combines TRBV19 with TRBJ2-7; 12 bases map to TRBD1. Trimming at V came to 6 bases and at J to 7 bases, leaving 7 bases not matched to a gene. Per the germline V gene, CDR1 is LNHDA and CDR2 is SQIVND (reference sequence). CDR3 length: 14 residues. The CDR3 DNA reads as TGTGCCAGTAGGGCCGGGACAGGGGGCGCGGAGCAGTACTTC. Translation gives CASRAGTGGAEQYF.

This rearrangement joins TRBV28 to TRBJ1-2; a weak D match, TRBD1 (6 bases). Trimming shortened V by 2 bases and J by 6 bases, and 13 bases separated the two germline ends. The CDR3 is made up of 14 amino acids. Per germline, CDR1 MDHEN and CDR2 SYDVKM. For the CDR3, the DNA is TGTGCCAGCAGTTTAGGGGGGGGCGCGGATGGCTACACCTTC. Its translation: CASSLGGGADGYTF.

The chain employs TRBV7-2 and TRBJ2-2, with unresolved D. This CDR3 contains 15 residues. Germline values: CDR1 SGHTA, CDR2 FQGNSA. Trimming shortened V by 4 bases and J by 4 bases, and 13 bases separated the two germline ends. In DNA form, the CDR3 reads TGTGCCAGCAGCTCAGGTCCTAGACTCACCGGGGAGCTGTTTTTT. Translated, it gives CASSSGPRLTGELFF.

This clonotype was seen only a few times. The genes are TRBV24-1 and TRBJ1-5; 7 bases fit TRBD1. The CDR3 spans 15 residues. Germline assignment: CDR1 KGHDR and CDR2 SFDVKD. The V and J ends lost 4 bases and 4 bases, in that order; junction bases with no gene match: 6. The chain's CDR3 is CATSETGRGNQPQHF. The CDR3 DNA reads as TGTGCCACCAGTGAGACAGGGCGAGGAAATCAGCCCCAGCATTTT.

This clonotype has only a few counts. The V call is TRBV12-5, the J call TRBJ2-5; D may be TRBD1 (6 bases). CDR1 is LGHNT, CDR2 FRNRAP, per germline. Trimming took 10 bases from V and 1 from J, leaving 28 bases between them. The CDR3 consists of 18 residues. CDR3 protein: CATTRKAGERGGQETQYF. CDR3 nucleotide sequence: TGTGCTACTACACGAAAAGCCGGGGAGAGAGGGGGCCAAGAGACCCAGTACTTC. The whole variable domain, remainder taken from reference TRBV12-5 and TRBJ2-5, is DARVTQTPRHKVTEMGQEVTMRCQPILGHNTVFWYRQTMMQGLELLAYFRNRAPLDDSGMPKDRFSAEMPDATLATLKIQPSEPRDSAVYFCATTRKAGERGGQETQYFGPGTRLLVL.

CDR3 loop: CASSYGRGYGGYTF. CDR3 DNA: TGTGCCAGCAGTTACGGCAGGGGCTACGGTGGCTACACCTTC. V and J are TRBV6-5 and TRBJ1-2, with TRBD1 as a possible D gene (6 bases). The CDR3 is made up of 14 amino acids. V was shortened by 2 bases and J by 7 bases, with 14 bases between the two germline ends. Looked up from germline, CDR1 is MNHEY and CDR2 is SVGAGI.

This clonotype was recorded at least ten times. This chain links TRBV20-1 with TRBJ1-6; 7 bases match TRBD1. The V gene's germline CDR1 is DFQATT and CDR2 SNEGSKA (reference sequence). The CDR3 has 16 residues. V shed 3 bases and J 7 bases; nucleotides not matched to a gene: 12. CDR3 in amino acids: CSARDGEGAKNSPLHF. The CDR3 region has the DNA TGCAGTGCTAGGGACGGGGAGGGGGCAAAGAATTCACCCCTCCACTTT.

V usage is TRBV10-3 and J usage is TRBJ1-1, with 10 bases fitting TRBD1. V was clipped by 6 bases and J by 3 bases; unmatched bases: 7. The CDR3 totals 15 residues. Germline values: CDR1 ENHRY, CDR2 SYGVKD. CDR3: CAIRGTGDVYTEAFF. The CDR3 DNA sequence: TGTGCCATCAGGGGGACAGGGGACGTTTACACTGAAGCTTTCTTT.

This clonotype was seen ten or more times. The rearrangement links TRBV20-1 to TRBJ1-5; TRBD1 matches 7 bases. Germline CDR1 reads DFQATT; CDR2 reads SNEGSKA (reference sequence). J lost 5 bases, V lost 3 bases, and 4 bases had no gene match. This CDR3 region has 13 residues. The CDR3 sequence: CSASSGGDQPQHF. In DNA, the CDR3 is TGCAGTGCTAGTTCAGGGGGGGATCAGCCCCAGCATTTT.

V gene TRBV5-6 combines with J gene TRBJ2-5, with 8 bases lining up with TRBD1. Germline V gives CDR1 SGHDT, CDR2 YYEEEE. The ends lost 1 base at V and 3 bases at J; junction bases unmatched: 5. The CDR3 loop spans 15 amino acids. CDR3 in amino acids: CASSLSPTGEETQYF. CDR3 nucleotides: TGTGCCAGCAGCTTGTCCCCGACAGGGGAAGAGACCCAGTACTTC.

This clonotype was detected a few times. The rearrangement joins TRBV20-1 to TRBJ2-7; 7 bases align to TRBD1. V was clipped by 0 bases and J by 6 bases; unmatched bases: 8. The CDR3 has 14 residues. Germline values: CDR1 DFQATT, CDR2 SNEGSKA (reference sequence). CDR3 loop: CSAREDQGVREQYF. CDR3 nucleotides: TGCAGTGCTAGAGAAGATCAGGGGGTACGCGAGCAGTACTTC.

This clonotype occurred once. This chain uses TRBV11-1 with TRBJ1-1; tentative D call: TRBD1 (6 bases). V lost 7 bases to trimming and J lost 1 base, with 13 bases between them. The CDR3 is 14 residues long. Germline V gene sequence: CDR1 SGHAT, CDR2 FQDESV (reference sequence). The CDR3 protein is CASNQGQWNTEAFF. The CDR3 bases are TGTGCCAGCAACCAGGGACAATGGAACACTGAAGCTTTCTTT.

The chain couples TRBV7-2 to TRBJ2-5, with D unclear. With 3 bases removed from V and 5 bases from J, the gap between germline ends came to 10 bases. CDR1 is SGHTA, CDR2 FQGNSA, per germline. CDR3 length: 13 amino acids. The DNA for the CDR3 is TGTGCCAGCAGCTTTTTTTTGGAGGAGACCCAGTACTTC. It codes for CASSFFLEETQYF.